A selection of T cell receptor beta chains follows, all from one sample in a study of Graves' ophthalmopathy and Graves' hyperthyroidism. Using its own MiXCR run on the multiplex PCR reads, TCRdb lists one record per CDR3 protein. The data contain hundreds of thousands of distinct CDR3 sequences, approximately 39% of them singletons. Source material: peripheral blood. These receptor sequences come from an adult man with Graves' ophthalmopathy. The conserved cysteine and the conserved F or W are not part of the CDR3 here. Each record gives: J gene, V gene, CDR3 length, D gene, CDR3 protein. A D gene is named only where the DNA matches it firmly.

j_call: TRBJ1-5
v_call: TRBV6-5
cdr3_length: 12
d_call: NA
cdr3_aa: ASSYDRDGQPQH

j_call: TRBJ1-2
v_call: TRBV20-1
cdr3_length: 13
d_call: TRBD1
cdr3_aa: SADRGQGEGYGYT

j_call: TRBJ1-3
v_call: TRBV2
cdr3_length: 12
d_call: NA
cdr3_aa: ASSVRKSGNTIY

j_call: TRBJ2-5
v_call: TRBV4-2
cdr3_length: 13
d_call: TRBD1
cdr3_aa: ASSQGEGGTETQY

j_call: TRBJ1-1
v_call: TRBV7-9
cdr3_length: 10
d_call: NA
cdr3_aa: ASSSSRTEAF

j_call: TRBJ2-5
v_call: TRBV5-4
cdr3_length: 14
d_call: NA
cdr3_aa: ASSPWYGPYQETQY

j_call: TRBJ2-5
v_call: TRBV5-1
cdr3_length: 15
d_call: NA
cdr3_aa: ASSLEGLWAERETQY

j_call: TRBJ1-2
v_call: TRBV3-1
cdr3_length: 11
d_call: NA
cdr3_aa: ASSQGAFSGYT

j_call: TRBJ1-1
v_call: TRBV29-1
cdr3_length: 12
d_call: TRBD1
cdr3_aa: SAMTGGWNTEAF

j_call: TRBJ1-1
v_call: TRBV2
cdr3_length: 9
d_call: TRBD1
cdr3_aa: AGQEGERAF

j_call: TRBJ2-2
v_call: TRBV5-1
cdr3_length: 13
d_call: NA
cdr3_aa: ASSLVGANTGELF

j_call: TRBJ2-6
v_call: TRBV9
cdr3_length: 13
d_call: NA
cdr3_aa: ASSVGRSGANVLT

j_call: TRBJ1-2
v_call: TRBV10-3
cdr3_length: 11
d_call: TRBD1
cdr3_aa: ASCPGTGLGYT

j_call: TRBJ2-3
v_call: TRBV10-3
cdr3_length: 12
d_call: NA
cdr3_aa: ATRHSFDTDTQY

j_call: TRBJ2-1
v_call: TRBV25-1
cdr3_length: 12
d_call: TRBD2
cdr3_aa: ASSASGAYKEQF

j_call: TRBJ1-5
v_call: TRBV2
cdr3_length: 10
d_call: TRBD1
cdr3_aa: ARTGGDQPQH

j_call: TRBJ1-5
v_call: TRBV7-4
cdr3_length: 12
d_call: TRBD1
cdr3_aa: ASSDRTGDQPQH

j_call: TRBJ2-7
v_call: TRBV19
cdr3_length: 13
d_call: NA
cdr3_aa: ASSISGKSPYEQY

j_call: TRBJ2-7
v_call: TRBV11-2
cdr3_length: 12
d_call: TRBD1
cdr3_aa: ASGQTGKSYEQY

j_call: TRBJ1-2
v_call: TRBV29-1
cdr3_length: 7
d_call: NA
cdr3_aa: SGGAGYT

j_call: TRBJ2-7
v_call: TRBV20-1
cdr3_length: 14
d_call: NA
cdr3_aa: SARGLGHSDSYEQY

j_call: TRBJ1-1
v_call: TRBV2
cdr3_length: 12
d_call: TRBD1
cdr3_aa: ASKNHRGNTEAF

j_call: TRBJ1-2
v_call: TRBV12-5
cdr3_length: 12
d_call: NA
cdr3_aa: ASGLGFTNYGYT

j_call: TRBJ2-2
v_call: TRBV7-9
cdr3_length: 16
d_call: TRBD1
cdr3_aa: ASSQDSLGTGQVGELF

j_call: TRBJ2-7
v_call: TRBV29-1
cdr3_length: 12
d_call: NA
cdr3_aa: SSGGRVPPDEQY

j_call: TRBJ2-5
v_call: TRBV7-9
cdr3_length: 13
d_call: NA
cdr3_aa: ASSGGGHWEETQY

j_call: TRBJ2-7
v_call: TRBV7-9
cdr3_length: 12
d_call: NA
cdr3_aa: ASSPWDGSYEQY

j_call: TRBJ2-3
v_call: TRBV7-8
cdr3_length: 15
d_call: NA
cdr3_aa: ASSPWGTIQGTDTQY

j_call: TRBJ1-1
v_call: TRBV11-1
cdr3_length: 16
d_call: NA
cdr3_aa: ASSHPGTLRPTNTGAF

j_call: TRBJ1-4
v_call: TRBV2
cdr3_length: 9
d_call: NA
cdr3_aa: ASSDGEKLF

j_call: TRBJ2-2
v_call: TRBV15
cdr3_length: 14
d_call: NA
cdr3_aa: ATSRDHSSNTGELF

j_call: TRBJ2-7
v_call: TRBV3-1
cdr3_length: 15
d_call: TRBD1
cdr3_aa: ASSHVGWGQGAYEQY

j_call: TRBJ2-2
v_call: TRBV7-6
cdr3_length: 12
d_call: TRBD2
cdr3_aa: ASSTGAGSGELF

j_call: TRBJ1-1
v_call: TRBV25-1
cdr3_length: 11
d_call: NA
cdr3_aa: ASSEGANTEAF

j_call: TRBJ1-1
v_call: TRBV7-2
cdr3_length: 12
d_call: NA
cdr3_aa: ASSKRPGRTEAF

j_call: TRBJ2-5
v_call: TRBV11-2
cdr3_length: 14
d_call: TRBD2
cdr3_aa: ASSLASGRVRETQY

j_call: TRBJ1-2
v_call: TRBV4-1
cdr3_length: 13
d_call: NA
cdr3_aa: ASSQDPRAGYGYT

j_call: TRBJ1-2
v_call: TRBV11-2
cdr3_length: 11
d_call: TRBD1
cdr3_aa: ASSIQGYYGYT

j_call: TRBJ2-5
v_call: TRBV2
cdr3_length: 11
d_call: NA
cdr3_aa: ASSEVSYQPQY

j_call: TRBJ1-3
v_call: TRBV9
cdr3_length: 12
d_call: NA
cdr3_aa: ASSVGSEGNTIY

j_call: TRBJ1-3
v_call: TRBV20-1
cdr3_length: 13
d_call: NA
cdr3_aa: SARDSGYSGNTIY

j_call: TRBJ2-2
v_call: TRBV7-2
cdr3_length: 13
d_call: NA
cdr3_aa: ASSLGGLLAGELF

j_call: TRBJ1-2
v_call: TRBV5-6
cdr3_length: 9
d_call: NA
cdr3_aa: ASSLGIKWS

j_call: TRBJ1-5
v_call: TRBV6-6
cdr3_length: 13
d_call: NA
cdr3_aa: ASRVSRFGNQPQH

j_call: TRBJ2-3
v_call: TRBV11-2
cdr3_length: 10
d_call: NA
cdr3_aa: ASSFGADTQY

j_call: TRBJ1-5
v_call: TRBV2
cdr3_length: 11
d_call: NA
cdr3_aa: ASSDSLNQPQH

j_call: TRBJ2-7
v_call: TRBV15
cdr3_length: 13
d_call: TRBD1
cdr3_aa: ATSRRTGAIYEQY

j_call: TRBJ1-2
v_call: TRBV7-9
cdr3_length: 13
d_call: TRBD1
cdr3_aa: ASSSRDRALIGYT

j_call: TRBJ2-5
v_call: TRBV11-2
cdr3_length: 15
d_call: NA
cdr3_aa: ASSPTDPGAWQETQY

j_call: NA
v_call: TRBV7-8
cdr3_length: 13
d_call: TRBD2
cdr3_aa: ASSLGTRPPFEQF

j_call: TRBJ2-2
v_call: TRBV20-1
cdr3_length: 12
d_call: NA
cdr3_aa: SARDLTASWELF

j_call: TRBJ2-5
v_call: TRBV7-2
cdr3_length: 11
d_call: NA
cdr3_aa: ASRVGVTETQY

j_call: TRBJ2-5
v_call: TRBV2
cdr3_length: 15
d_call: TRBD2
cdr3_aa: ASSEQGLAGTQETQY

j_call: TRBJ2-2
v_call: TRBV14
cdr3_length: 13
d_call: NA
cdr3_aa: ASSQEGVNAGELF